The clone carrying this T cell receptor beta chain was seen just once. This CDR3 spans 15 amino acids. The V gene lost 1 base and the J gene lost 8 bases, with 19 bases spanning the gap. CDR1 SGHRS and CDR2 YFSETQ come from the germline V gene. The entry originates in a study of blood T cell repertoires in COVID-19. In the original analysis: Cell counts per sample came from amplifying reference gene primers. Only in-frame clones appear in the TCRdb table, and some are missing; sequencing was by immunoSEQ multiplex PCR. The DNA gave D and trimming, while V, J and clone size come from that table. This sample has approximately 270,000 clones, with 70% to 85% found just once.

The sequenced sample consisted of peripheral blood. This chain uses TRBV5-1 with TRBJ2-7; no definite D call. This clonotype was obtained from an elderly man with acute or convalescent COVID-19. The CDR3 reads CASSLSTNSQKKQYF. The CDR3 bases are TGCGCCAGCAGCTTGAGTACCAACTCACAGAAAAAGCAGTACTTC.